The rows below give T cell receptor beta chains drawn from one sample of a study of monozygotic twins with cystic fibrosis. Using immunoSEQ multiplex PCR, the repertoire was profiled, and TCRdb retains in-frame clones only, with some absent. Among approximately 14,000 clones listed, approximately 98% were seen once. Sequenced sample: blood. Receptor source: a girl aged 2 to 10 with cystic fibrosis. CDR3s include the opening cysteine and the closing phenylalanine or tryptophan. A D gene is named only where the DNA matches it firmly. The listing skips clone size in some rows; elsewhere it reads once, few, many or a size class.

CDR3nt: TGTGCCAGCAGACTAGCGGCACGGTACGAGCAGTACTTC; CDR3aa: CASRLAARYEQYF; v_gene: TRBV11-1; j_gene: TRBJ2-7; abundance: .; d_gene: TRBD2
CDR3nt: TGTGCCAGCAGTGGCGCCCCGAACACTGAAGCTTTCTTT; CDR3aa: CASSGAPNTEAFF; v_gene: TRBV6-1; j_gene: TRBJ1-1; abundance: .; d_gene: .
CDR3nt: TGTGCCAGCAGTTTAAGACTAGCGGGAGGTTCAGAGCAGTACTTC; CDR3aa: CASSLRLAGGSEQYF; v_gene: TRBV27; j_gene: TRBJ2-7; abundance: .; d_gene: TRBD2
CDR3nt: TGTGCCAGTAGCAATAAACTCGGTACTGAAGCTTTCTTT; CDR3aa: CASSNKLGTEAFF; v_gene: TRBV19; j_gene: TRBJ1-1; abundance: .; d_gene: .
CDR3nt: TGTGCCAGCAGCTTATGGGCGGGAGCCACCTCCTACAATGAGCAGTTCTTC; CDR3aa: CASSLWAGATSYNEQFF; v_gene: TRBV11-2; j_gene: TRBJ2-1; abundance: .; d_gene: TRBD2
CDR3nt: TGTGCCAGCAGTCTACCCGGTACTAGTCCCGGGCCACACCCCTACGAGCAGTACTTC; CDR3aa: CASSLPGTSPGPHPYEQYF; v_gene: TRBV27; j_gene: TRBJ2-7; abundance: .; d_gene: .
CDR3nt: TGTGCCATCAGTGAAAATCCAAACTATGGCTACACCTTC; CDR3aa: CAISENPNYGYTF; v_gene: TRBV10-3; j_gene: TRBJ1-2; abundance: .; d_gene: .
CDR3nt: TGTGCCAGCAGCTTGGTCGACGGATACAATGAGCAGTTCTTC; CDR3aa: CASSLVDGYNEQFF; v_gene: TRBV5-6; j_gene: TRBJ2-1; abundance: .; d_gene: .
CDR3nt: TGTGCCAGCAGTTACTCACCAGGGCCTGGGGAGACCCAGTACTTC; CDR3aa: CASSYSPGPGETQYF; v_gene: TRBV6-5; j_gene: TRBJ2-5; abundance: .; d_gene: .
CDR3nt: TGTGCCAGCAGGCTAGCGAAACACAATGAGCAGTTCTTC; CDR3aa: CASRLAKHNEQFF; v_gene: TRBV6-5; j_gene: TRBJ2-1; abundance: .; d_gene: .
CDR3nt: TGTGCCAGCAGCCCAAGTAGCGGGAGGTTTGGCGAGCAGTACTTC; CDR3aa: CASSPSSGRFGEQYF; v_gene: TRBV9; j_gene: TRBJ2-7; abundance: .; d_gene: TRBD2
CDR3nt: TGTGCCAGCAGTCCGCAGGGGTACAATGAGCAGTTCTTC; CDR3aa: CASSPQGYNEQFF; v_gene: TRBV27; j_gene: TRBJ2-1; abundance: .; d_gene: .
CDR3nt: TGTGCCAGCAGCCCGACCAGTTTGAGCGGGTTCTCCTACGAGCAGTACTTC; CDR3aa: CASSPTSLSGFSYEQYF; v_gene: TRBV5-6; j_gene: TRBJ2-7; abundance: .; d_gene: .
CDR3nt: TGTGCCAGCAGTTTATTGCGGCGGGACAATGAGCAGTTCTTC; CDR3aa: CASSLLRRDNEQFF; v_gene: TRBV27; j_gene: TRBJ2-1; abundance: .; d_gene: .
CDR3nt: TGTGCCATCAGTGAAGGGCTAGGTTTTGGAGATACGCAGTATTTT; CDR3aa: CAISEGLGFGDTQYF; v_gene: TRBV10-3; j_gene: TRBJ2-3; abundance: .; d_gene: .
CDR3nt: TGCAGCGTTGAAGATCCTGGGCAGGGGTCCGTCCAAGAGACCCAGTACTTC; CDR3aa: CSVEDPGQGSVQETQYF; v_gene: TRBV29-1; j_gene: TRBJ2-5; abundance: once; d_gene: .
CDR3nt: TGTGCCAGCAGTTTAGTAGGGGACTCTGGAAACACCATATATTTT; CDR3aa: CASSLVGDSGNTIYF; v_gene: TRBV27; j_gene: TRBJ1-3; abundance: .; d_gene: .
CDR3nt: TGTGCCAGCAGGACACCTGCAGGCCACGAGCAGTACTTC; CDR3aa: CASRTPAGHEQYF; v_gene: TRBV6-5; j_gene: TRBJ2-7; abundance: .; d_gene: .
CDR3nt: TGCGCCAGCAGCCAAGATCCGAGTCTAGCGGCCTACGAGCAGTACTTC; CDR3aa: CASSQDPSLAAYEQYF; v_gene: TRBV4-3; j_gene: TRBJ2-7; abundance: .; d_gene: TRBD2
CDR3nt: TGTGCCAGCAGTGAAGCAGCGGCTAGCGGGAGCTACCAACGCTCCTACAATGAGCAGTTCTTC; CDR3aa: CASSEAAASGSYQRSYNEQFF; v_gene: TRBV6-1; j_gene: TRBJ2-1; abundance: .; d_gene: TRBD2
CDR3nt: TGTGCCAGCAGCTCCAGGACAGGGGGCGAAGAGACCCAGTACTTC; CDR3aa: CASSSRTGGEETQYF; v_gene: TRBV7-9; j_gene: TRBJ2-5; abundance: .; d_gene: TRBD1
CDR3nt: TGTGCCAGCAGTGAAACGGGAACTAACTATGGCTACACCTTC; CDR3aa: CASSETGTNYGYTF; v_gene: TRBV6-4; j_gene: TRBJ1-2; abundance: .; d_gene: .
CDR3nt: TGCAGCGTTGGTCGGAGCTCCTACAATGAGCAGTTCTTC; CDR3aa: CSVGRSSYNEQFF; v_gene: TRBV29-1; j_gene: TRBJ2-1; abundance: .; d_gene: .
CDR3nt: TGTGCCAGCAGCTTAGATGCCAGGGTGAGCAATGAGCAGTTCTTC; CDR3aa: CASSLDARVSNEQFF; v_gene: TRBV11-1; j_gene: TRBJ2-1; abundance: .; d_gene: .
CDR3nt: TGTGCCAGCAGCTCAGGGATGGGGACTGAAGCTTTCTTT; CDR3aa: CASSSGMGTEAFF; v_gene: TRBV7-3; j_gene: TRBJ1-1; abundance: few; d_gene: .